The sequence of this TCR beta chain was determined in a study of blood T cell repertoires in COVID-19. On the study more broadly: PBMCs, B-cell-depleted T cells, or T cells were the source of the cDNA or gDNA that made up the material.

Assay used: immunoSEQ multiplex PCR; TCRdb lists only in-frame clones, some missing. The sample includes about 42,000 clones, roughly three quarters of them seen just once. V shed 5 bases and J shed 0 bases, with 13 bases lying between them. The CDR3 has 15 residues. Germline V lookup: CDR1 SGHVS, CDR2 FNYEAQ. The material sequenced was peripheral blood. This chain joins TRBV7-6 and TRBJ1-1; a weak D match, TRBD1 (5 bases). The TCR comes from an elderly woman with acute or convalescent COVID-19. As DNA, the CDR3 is TGTGCCAGCAGCCCCCGACAGACCTTGAACACTGAAGCTTTCTTT. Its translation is CASSPRQTLNTEAFF.